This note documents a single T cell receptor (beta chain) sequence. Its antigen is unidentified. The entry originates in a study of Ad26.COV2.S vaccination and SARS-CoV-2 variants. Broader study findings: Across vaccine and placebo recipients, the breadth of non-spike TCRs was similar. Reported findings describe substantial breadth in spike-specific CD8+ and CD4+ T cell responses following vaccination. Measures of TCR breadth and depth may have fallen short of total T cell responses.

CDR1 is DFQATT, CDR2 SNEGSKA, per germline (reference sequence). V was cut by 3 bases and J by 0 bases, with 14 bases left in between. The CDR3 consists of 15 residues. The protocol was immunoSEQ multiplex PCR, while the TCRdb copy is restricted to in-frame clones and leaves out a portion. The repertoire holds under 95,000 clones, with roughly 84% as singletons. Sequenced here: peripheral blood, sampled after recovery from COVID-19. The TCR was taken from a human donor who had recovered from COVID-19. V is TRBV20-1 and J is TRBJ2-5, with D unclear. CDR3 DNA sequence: TGCAGTGCTAGTGCGTTTGGCCAGTACCAAGAGACCCAGTACTTC. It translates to CSASAFGQYQETQYF.